The 10 T cell receptor beta chains in this list originate from one sample, sequenced in a study of CD8+CD57+ T cells in acquired aplastic anemia. Using genomic DNA as the template, TCR beta VDJ and CDR3 profiling was carried out. Using its own MiXCR run on the reads, TCRdb lists one record per CDR3 protein. The table shows 190,000 or so distinct CDR3 sequences, with less than 60% occurring only once. Only patients with CD8+CD57+ cell expansion on flow cytometry were chosen for sequencing. Material for sequencing was sorted CD4+, CD8+, or CD8+CD57+ T cells (not recorded which) from PBMCs. These TCRs come from a human donor with aplastic anemia.

This clonotype was recorded at least ten times. V is TRBV29-1 and J is TRBJ2-7, with 13 bases fitting TRBD2. V was pared by 4 bases and J by 0 bases, with 3 bases of the junction left unmatched. This CDR3 contains 15 residues. CDR1 is SQVTM and CDR2 is ANQGSEA in the germline V gene. The CDR3 sequence is CSVGLAGGHSYEQYF. In nucleotides, the CDR3 is TGCAGCGTTGGACTAGCGGGAGGACACTCCTACGAGCAGTACTTC.

This clonotype was counted only a few times. This chain uses TRBV15 with TRBJ2-7; no clear D gene. The germline V and J ends were trimmed by 0 bases and 6 bases, with 9 bases remaining between them. CDR3 length: 13 amino acids. Per the germline V gene, CDR1 is LNHNV and CDR2 is YYDKDF (reference sequence). The CDR3 protein is CATSREQRSEQYF. DNA of the CDR3: TGTGCCACCAGCAGAGAACAAAGGAGCGAGCAGTACTTC. Supplemented by reference TRBV15 and TRBJ2-7, the full variable domain reads DAMVIQNPRYQVTQFGKPVTLSCSQTLNHNVMYWYQQKSSQAPKLLFHYYDKDFNNEADTPDNFQSRRPNTSFCFLDIRSPGLGDTAMYLCATSREQRSEQYFGPGTRLTVT.

This clonotype was detected ten times or more. The chain employs TRBV30 and TRBJ2-7; D gene ambiguous. This CDR3 spans 12 amino acids. Trimming shortened V by 0 bases and J by 4 bases, and 7 bases separated the two germline ends. From germline, CDR1 is GTSNPN and CDR2 SVGIG (reference sequence). CDR3 loop: CAWSVPPYEQYF. CDR3 DNA sequence: TGTGCCTGGAGTGTACCGCCATACGAGCAGTACTTC. Using reference TRBV30 and TRBJ2-7 for the parts outside the CDR3, the full variable domain is SQTIHQWPATLVQPVGSPLSLECTVEGTSNPNLYWYRQAAGRGLQLLFYSVGIGQISSEVPQNLSASRPQDRQFILSSKKLLLSDSGFYLCAWSVPPYEQYFGPGTRLTVT.

This clonotype was seen many times. This CDR3 reads CASLRDRAKPQHF. The DNA for the CDR3 is TGTGCCAGCTTGAGGGACAGGGCCAAGCCCCAGCATTTT. The genes are TRBV6-4 and TRBJ1-5; 9 positions match TRBD1. The CDR3 consists of 13 residues. V gave up 8 bases and J gave up 8 bases; unmatched junction bases: 7. CDR1 and CDR2 (germline): MRHNA, SNTAGT.

Only a few counts were recorded for this clonotype. The V gene is TRBV6-2 or TRBV6-3, the J gene TRBJ2-1, with 14 bases lining up with TRBD2. The CDR3 runs 16 residues. Germline-derived CDR1 and CDR2 are MNHEY and SVGEGT. Unmatched junction bases numbered 8, after V lost 6 bases and J lost 7 bases. The DNA of the CDR3 is TGTGCCAGCAGCCGACTAGCGGGGGGGTCGGGTAATGAGCAGTTCTTC. Translated: CASSRLAGGSGNEQFF.

V and J are TRBV11-1 and TRBJ2-1, with 8 bases aligning to TRBD2. CDR1 is SGHAT, CDR2 FQDESV, per germline (reference sequence). Trimming at V came to 4 bases and at J to 0 bases, leaving 8 bases not matched to a gene. CDR3 size: 17 residues. CDR3 DNA: TGTGCCAGCAGCTCTCCTCCGGGACTAGGCTCCTACAATGAGCAGTTCTTC. It yields the protein CASSSPPGLGSYNEQFF.

The rearrangement joins TRBV24-1 to TRBJ2-3; D call uncertain. The CDR3 has 13 amino acids. Between the trimmed V and J ends, which lost 4 bases and 3 bases, there was a span of 7 bases. Germline lookup yields CDR1 KGHDR and CDR2 SFDVKD. The CDR3 bases are TGTGCCACCAGTGACCACGCGACAGATACGCAGTATTTT. Translating it yields CATSDHATDTQYF.

V is TRBV5-1 and J is TRBJ2-3; TRBD1 is a possible D gene (6 bases). CDR3 length: 15 residues. Germline CDR1 reads SGHRS; CDR2 reads YFSETQ. The V end was cut by 0 bases, the J end by 4 bases, with 12 bases between. The CDR3: CASSLEGRGSDTQYF. As DNA, the CDR3 is TGCGCCAGCAGCTTGGAGGGCAGGGGCTCAGATACGCAGTATTTT.

The genes are TRBV7-3 and TRBJ1-5; the D is unclear. Germline V gene lookup returns CDR1 SGHTA and CDR2 FQGTGA. The length of the CDR3 is 11 residues. Trimming removed 6 bases at V and 9 bases at J, with 9 bases between. Here the CDR3 DNA reads TGTGCCAGCAGTCACACCGGGCCCCAGCATTTT. Amino acids: CASSHTGPQHF.

The chain carries TRBV30 and TRBJ2-7; 7 bases are a match to TRBD1. This CDR3 has 13 amino acids. V lost 3 bases and J lost 0; bases outside the gene matches: 2. CDR1 is GTSNPN, CDR2 SVGIG, per germline (reference sequence). This CDR3 reads CAWRGTVSYEQYF. CDR3 coding DNA: TGTGCCTGGAGGGGGACAGTCTCCTACGAGCAGTACTTC.